Listed below are T cell receptor beta chains from one sample, sequenced in a study of vaccination and CD4 T cells after COVID-19. In TCRdb, the PCR reads were re-called with MiXCR into one record per CDR3 protein. The table shows 20,000 or so distinct CDR3 sequences, with about 38% occurring only once. Their recognized antigens are unknown. The sample consisted of CD4+ T cells from blood, cultured in vitro, taken before SARS-CoV-2 vaccination. These receptors were taken from a human donor who received a COVID-19 vaccine. Both conserved end residues are part of each CDR3. D genes are given only for firm matches. Size tells how often a clone was seen (once, few, many) or the class of an expanded clone, and some rows leave it out.

CDR3 length,V gene,J gene,D gene,clone size,CDR3 DNA,CDR3 protein
14,TRBV30,TRBJ1-2,TRBD1,few,TGTGCCTGGGCACGACAGGGGACTAACTATGGCTACACCTTC,CAWARQGTNYGYTF
13,TRBV7-6,TRBJ1-2,NA,NA,TGTGCCAGCAGCTCCGACAGGTCTGGCGGCTACACCTTC,CASSSDRSGGYTF
21,TRBV6-9,TRBJ2-6,NA,NA,TGTGCCAGCAGTTACTCACTTTCCTCGACAGGCACGACCCCCGGGGCCAACGTCCTGACTTTC,CASSYSLSSTGTTPGANVLTF
13,TRBV6-1,TRBJ2-1,NA,NA,TGTGCCAGCAGTGATAACGTGTTCAATGAGCAGTTCTTC,CASSDNVFNEQFF
14,TRBV2,TRBJ2-1,TRBD1,NA,TGTGCCAGCACGGGACAGGGGGCCTACAATGAGCAGTTCTTC,CASTGQGAYNEQFF
16,TRBV25-1,TRBJ1-3,TRBD1,NA,TGTGCCAGCAGTCCCCCCGGGACAGGCGCTGGAAACACCATATATTTT,CASSPPGTGAGNTIYF
13,TRBV7-9,TRBJ2-1,NA,few,TGTGCCAGCAGCTTAGGCAGATACAATGAGCAGTTCTTC,CASSLGRYNEQFF
17,TRBV6-1,TRBJ2-7,NA,NA,TGTGCCAGCAGTGAAGACGGGGCAGGGACCCTAGCCTACGAGCAGTACTTC,CASSEDGAGTLAYEQYF
16,TRBV2,TRBJ1-3,NA,few,TGTGCCAGCAGCTTCGAACGGACTCGGGCTGGAAACACCATATATTTT,CASSFERTRAGNTIYF
15,TRBV7-9,TRBJ2-2,TRBD1,few,TGTGCCAACGAAGGGTCGGACAGGGGTAACGGGGAGCTGTTTTTT,CANEGSDRGNGELFF
15,TRBV30,TRBJ2-5,TRBD2,few,TGTGCCTGGAGTTCTAGCGGGACCTTCGGGGAGACCCAGTACTTC,CAWSSSGTFGETQYF
18,TRBV2,TRBJ1-5,TRBD1,few,TGTGCCAGCACAGGACAGGGGGGCGGTGTGTATAGCAATCAGCCCCAGCATTTT,CASTGQGGGVYSNQPQHF
18,TRBV6-2/TRBV6-3,TRBJ1-1,TRBD1,NA,TGTGCCAGCCCATATTGCGGCTCGGACAGGGGGATGAACACTGAAGCTTTCTTT,CASPYCGSDRGMNTEAFF
13,TRBV2,TRBJ2-5,NA,NA,TGTGCCAGCAGTGGGCTAGTCCAAGAGACCCAGTACTTC,CASSGLVQETQYF
13,TRBV30,TRBJ1-6,NA,NA,TGTGCCTGGAGTACCGAGTCCAATTCACCCCTCCACTTT,CAWSTESNSPLHF
14,TRBV7-8,TRBJ1-1,NA,few,TGTGCCAGCGAGCTTAGTATGGGCAACACTGAAGCTTTCTTT,CASELSMGNTEAFF
16,TRBV12-3/TRBV12-4,TRBJ1-2,TRBD1,few,TGTGCCAGCAGTAAAGGGGGCATCGCAACCGTCTATGGCTACACCTTC,CASSKGGIATVYGYTF
13,TRBV12-3/TRBV12-4,TRBJ1-1,NA,NA,TGTGCCAGCAGGAGGGGTTTCCGGGCTGAAGCTTTCTTT,CASRRGFRAEAFF
12,TRBV20-1,TRBJ2-1,TRBD1,NA,TGCAGTGGGACAGGCCCCTACAATGAGCAGTTCTTC,CSGTGPYNEQFF